The 22 T cell receptor beta chains below all came from one sample that was sequenced in a study of cytomegalovirus exposure and HLA in healthy donors. The PCR contained 60 Vbeta and 13 Jbeta primers. TCRdb keeps only in-frame clones here, not all; method: immunoSEQ multiplex PCR. The sample has just over 150,000 clones, about three quarters seen once. What was sequenced was PBMCs. The origin of the receptors is a woman aged 45-59 years in good health and CMV-seropositive.

The rearrangement links TRBV9 to TRBJ1-2, with a possible D match to TRBD1 (5 bases). The ends were cut back, 4 bases at V and 2 bases at J, with 18 bases in the middle. The V gene's germline CDR1 is SGDLS and CDR2 YYNGEE. The CDR3 sequence is 16 residues long. CDR3 in DNA: TGTGCCAGCAGCAAACTAGGAGGGGTAGGAAACTATGGCTACACCTTC. Its protein is CASSKLGGVGNYGYTF.

The chain links TRBV9 to TRBJ2-2, with D possibly TRBD2 on 6 matching bases. CDR3 length: 15 residues. The V gene lost 1 base and the J gene lost 7 bases, with 14 bases spanning the gap. CDR1 SGDLS and CDR2 YYNGEE come from the germline V gene. Written as DNA, the CDR3 is TGTGCCAGCAGCGTAAGAAGGGACTTGGGCGGGGAGCTGTTTTTT. Its protein is CASSVRRDLGGELFF.

The rearrangement links TRBV28 to TRBJ2-7; 9 bases align to TRBD1. The ends lost 6 bases at V and 2 bases at J; junction bases unmatched: 8. CDR1 MDHEN and CDR2 SYDVKM come from the germline V gene. The CDR3 loop spans 15 amino acids. This CDR3 is CASRLQGATPYEQYF. DNA of the CDR3: TGTGCCAGCAGGTTACAGGGGGCCACTCCCTACGAGCAGTACTTC.

The rearrangement links TRBV29-1 to TRBJ2-7, with 8 bases that match TRBD2. This CDR3 contains 17 residues. Germline lookup yields CDR1 SQVTM and CDR2 ANQGSEA. The junction had 15 bases not matched to a gene; V was cut back by 4 bases and J by 1 base. The CDR3 region is CSVAAQRGSLPSYEQYF. The CDR3 nucleotides read TGCAGCGTTGCGGCACAGCGGGGGTCGCTACCATCCTACGAGCAGTACTTC.

The chain is built from TRBV5-1 and TRBJ1-6; D possibly corresponds to TRBD1 (6 bases). V was shortened by 5 bases and J by 6 bases, with 15 bases between the two germline ends. The CDR3 extends over 15 amino acids. Germline CDR1 reads SGHRS; CDR2 reads YFSETQ. In nucleotides, the CDR3 is TGCGCCAGCAGTTCCGAGACAGGCTTTAATTCACCCCTCCACTTT. This sequence encodes CASSSETGFNSPLHF.

The chain joins TRBV7-2 to TRBJ2-7; 9 nucleotides agree with TRBD1. The CDR3 contains 14 residues. CDR1 and CDR2 from the germline V gene are SGHTA and FQGNSA. With 3 bases clipped from V and 4 bases from J, the junction kept 4 bases outside the gene matches. The DNA for the CDR3 is TGTGCCAGCAGCTTCAGGACAGGGGATTACGAGCAGTACTTC. The encoded protein is CASSFRTGDYEQYF. The variable domain in full, with the rest retrieved from reference TRBV7-2 and TRBJ2-7, is GAGVSQSPSNKVTEKGKDVELRCDPISGHTALYWYRQSLGQGLEFLIYFQGNSAPDKSGLPSDRFSAERTGGSVSTLTIQRTQQEDSAVYLCASSFRTGDYEQYFGPGTRLTVT.

A few counts support this clone. V and J are TRBV10-1 and TRBJ2-3; 9 nucleotides agree with TRBD2. Losses at the gene ends were 4 bases for V and 4 bases for J; bases not matched to a gene: 6. CDR1 is WNHNN, CDR2 SYGVQD, per germline (reference sequence). The CDR3 spans 15 residues. The CDR3, as DNA: TGCGCCAGCAGTGGTAGCGGGAGTGGCGCAGATACGCAGTATTTT. Translating gives CASSGSGSGADTQYF.

The chain couples TRBV14 to TRBJ1-5; no firm D call. Trimming shortened V by 4 bases and J by 4 bases, and 8 bases separated the two germline ends. This CDR3 comprises 13 residues. CDR1 and CDR2 (germline): SGHDN, FVKESK. The CDR3 DNA follows: TGTGCCAGCAGCCGTCAATTGAATCAGCCCCAGCATTTT. As protein: CASSRQLNQPQHF.

CDR3 protein: CASSGAGDNQETQYF. Here the CDR3 DNA reads TGTGCCAGCTCGGGAGCGGGGGATAACCAAGAGACCCAGTACTTC. This rearrangement joins TRBV7-9 to TRBJ2-5, with TRBD2 matching over 8 bases. The length of the CDR3 is 15 residues. V shed 8 bases and J 0 bases; nucleotides not matched to a gene: 8. Per the germline V gene, CDR1 is SEHNR and CDR2 is FQNEAQ (reference sequence).

V is TRBV7-9 and J is TRBJ2-5; 11 bases map to TRBD1. V trimming: 1 base; J trimming: 5 bases; junction bases outside the gene matches: 6. The CDR3 is 16 amino acids. Germline V gene lookup returns CDR1 SEHNR and CDR2 FQNEAQ (reference sequence). The CDR3 reads CASSLVGTGGSETQYF. In DNA form, the CDR3 reads TGTGCCAGCAGCTTAGTTGGGACAGGGGGAAGCGAGACCCAGTACTTC.

This chain joins TRBV5-6 and TRBJ1-2; TRBD1 might be the D (5 bases). Germline assignment: CDR1 SGHDT and CDR2 YYEEEE. Trimming removed 3 bases from V and 4 bases from J, with 16 bases in between. There are 15 residues in the CDR3. The CDR3 is CASSSGPSGAYGYTF. CDR3 in DNA: TGTGCCAGCAGCTCTGGACCATCTGGGGCCTATGGCTACACCTTC.

The table lists this clone with a count of one. The J gene is TRBJ2-1, the V gene TRBV2, with 9 bases that match TRBD1. This CDR3 spans 12 amino acids. J gave up 12 bases and V 6 bases, and 6 bases lay outside the gene matches. CDR1 is SNHLY and CDR2 is FYNNEI in the germline V gene. This CDR3 reads CASSKQGAPQFF. The CDR3 nucleotides are TGTGCCAGCAGCAAACAGGGGGCGCCGCAGTTCTTC.

This clone was seen a single time. The gene calls are TRBV2 and TRBJ2-3; tentatively, D is TRBD1 (6 bases). The CDR3 is made up of 15 amino acids. Germline V gives CDR1 SNHLY, CDR2 FYNNEI. The V end was cut by 11 bases, the J end by 1 base, with 19 bases between. CDR3 protein: CAGNSQGRGTDTQYF. In DNA form, the CDR3 reads TGTGCCGGCAACTCACAGGGACGGGGCACAGATACGCAGTATTTT.

The V call is TRBV7-8, the J call TRBJ1-5; 10 bases are shared with TRBD1. The germline CDR1 and CDR2 sequences are SGHVS and FQNEAQ. The CDR3 runs 16 residues. V gave up 5 bases and J gave up 6 bases; unmatched junction bases: 10. Here the CDR3 reads CASSISGTGDGQPQHF. CDR3 DNA: TGTGCCAGCAGCATTTCCGGGACAGGGGACGGTCAGCCCCAGCATTTT.

The chain is built from TRBV27 and TRBJ2-5, with a weak D call TRBD1 (8 bases). Germline loops: CDR1 MNHEY, CDR2 SMNVEV (reference sequence). V shed 8 bases and J shed 3 bases, with 25 bases lying between them. The CDR3 has 17 amino acids. The CDR3 here is CASGNLDREGKKETQYF. CDR3 DNA: TGTGCCAGCGGTAACTTGGACAGGGAGGGTAAGAAAGAGACCCAGTACTTC.

The chain has TRBV19 and TRBJ1-2; no firm D call. Germline CDR1 reads LNHDA; CDR2 reads SQIVND (reference sequence). V lost 6 bases and J 4 bases, leaving 24 bases between the germline ends. The length of the CDR3 is 17 residues. The CDR3 region is CASSPNGGMDLSYGYTF. The CDR3 DNA follows: TGTGCCAGTAGCCCTAACGGAGGGATGGATCTTAGCTATGGCTACACCTTC.

This chain connects TRBV4-3 to TRBJ1-1; D remains unclear. The CDR3 totals 15 residues. Per germline, CDR1 LGHNA and CDR2 YSLEER. Trimming shortened V by 1 base and J by 2 bases, and 11 bases separated the two germline ends. CDR3 residues: CASSQVRSQNTEAFF. The CDR3 DNA reads TGCGCCAGCAGCCAAGTCCGGAGCCAAAACACTGAAGCTTTCTTT.

The genes are TRBV7-6 and TRBJ1-2; 10 bases agree with TRBD1. V was pared by 2 bases and J by 6 bases, with 12 bases of the junction left unmatched. In germline, CDR1 is SGHVS, CDR2 FNYEAQ. CDR3 length: 17 residues. The CDR3 loop is CASSLQPLTGGDNGYTF. CDR3 in DNA: TGTGCCAGCAGCTTACAACCCCTGACAGGGGGCGACAATGGCTACACCTTC.

The chain links TRBV7-9 to TRBJ2-1; TRBD1 matches 9 bases. The CDR3 contains 16 residues. The germline V gene encodes CDR1 SEHNR and CDR2 FQNEAQ (reference sequence). V lost 0 bases, J lost 4 bases, and 4 bases stayed unmatched. CDR3 region: CASSLAGTGPYNEQFF. CDR3 nucleotide sequence: TGTGCCAGCAGCTTAGCCGGGACAGGGCCGTACAATGAGCAGTTCTTC.

This chain connects TRBV2 to TRBJ2-2; the match to TRBD2 covers 12 bases. The CDR3 has 17 amino acids. Germline CDR1 and CDR2: SNHLY and FYNNEI. V was pared by 6 bases and J by 0 bases, with 5 bases of the junction left unmatched. Written as DNA, the CDR3 is TGTGCCAGCAGCGGACTAGCGGGGCCCTCGAACACCGGGGAGCTGTTTTTT. It specifies CASSGLAGPSNTGELFF.

The rearrangement links TRBV6-6 to TRBJ2-1; a possible D gene is TRBD2 (6 bases). Trimming took off 4 bases at V and 12 bases at J, with 13 bases between the two ends. Germline-derived CDR1 and CDR2 are MNHNY and SVGAGI (reference sequence). The CDR3 loop spans 12 amino acids. CDR3 coding DNA: TGTGCCAGCAGTTCTCCCGACGGGGGGCAGTTCTTC. It translates to CASSSPDGGQFF.

The chain couples TRBV2 to TRBJ2-1, with D hard to call. CDR1 and CDR2 (germline): SNHLY, FYNNEI. The V end was cut by 0 bases, the J end by 9 bases, with 6 bases between. The CDR3 has 12 amino acids. This CDR3 reads CASSEAAIEQFF. The CDR3 nucleotides read TGTGCCAGCAGTGAAGCAGCGATTGAGCAGTTCTTC.